This is a list of T cell receptor beta chains from one sample in a study of metastatic and nonmetastatic thyroid tumors. TCRdb re-called the PCR reads with MiXCR. The data contain around 22,000 clones, roughly 36% of them seen just once; the ten biggest clones take up over 20%. The material sequenced was blood. These receptor sequences come from a male donor with papillary thyroid cancer or a benign thyroid nodule (not recorded which). Some clones in this sample may be carry-over from other donors' samples. Each CDR3 is given with its conserved first and last residue. The D gene is left open where the match is weak. Only some rows state a clone size, as once, few, many or a class for expanded clones.

TGTGGCTGCAGTCCGACAGGTGGCGTACAGCCCCAGCATTTT CGCSPTGGVQPQHF TRBJ1-5 14 NA TRBV27 NA
TGTGCCAGCTCCGAGGGCTTCTACGAGCAGTACTTC CASSEGFYEQYF TRBJ2-7 12 NA TRBV28 NA
TGTGCCTGGAGACAGGACACCTACGAGCAGTACTTC CAWRQDTYEQYF TRBJ2-7 12 NA TRBV30 NA
TGTGCCTGGAGTGATGGGACAGGACGCAATCAGCCCCAGCATTTT CAWSDGTGRNQPQHF TRBJ1-5 15 many TRBV30 TRBD1
TGTGCCACACAAGCTAGCGGAGACTACGAGCAGTACTTC CATQASGDYEQYF TRBJ2-7 13 few TRBV6-1 TRBD2
TGTGCCAGCAGCTCTTTGGGGACAGGGGGCCGGAACGAGCAGTACTTC CASSSLGTGGRNEQYF TRBJ2-7 16 NA TRBV11-3 TRBD1
TGTGCCAGCAGTATACGACTATCAACCTACGAGCAGTACTTC CASSIRLSTYEQYF TRBJ2-7 14 NA TRBV5-6 NA
TGTGCCAGCAGCCCCCCGGACAGGCCAACGACCCAGTACTTC CASSPPDRPTTQYF TRBJ2-5 14 NA TRBV7-9 TRBD1
TGTGCCAGTAGTAGGGGACAGGGTTTAGAGGAGCAGTACTTC CASSRGQGLEEQYF TRBJ2-7 14 few TRBV19 TRBD1
TGTGCCAGCAGCTCAGCCGGGACTAGCGGGTTCCCCCACAATGAGCAGTTCTTC CASSSAGTSGFPHNEQFF TRBJ2-1 18 medium-sized TRBV7-6 TRBD2
TGTGCCAGCAGTCGGAACAGGTGGAGCGAGCAGTACTTC CASSRNRWSEQYF TRBJ2-7 13 few TRBV12-3/TRBV12-4 NA
TGCAGTGCTCCCGTACACGGAAAATCCACCTACGAGCAGTACTTC CSAPVHGKSTYEQYF TRBJ2-7 15 NA TRBV20-1 NA
TGTGCCAGCAGCTCGAGACAGGGGGCTGGTGGAAACACCATATATTTT CASSSRQGAGGNTIYF TRBJ1-3 16 few TRBV6-1 TRBD1
TGTGCCATAGCGGACAGCGACATTCAGTACTTC CAIADSDIQYF TRBJ2-4 11 many TRBV10-3 NA
TGCGCCAGCAGCCAAGATGAGGCCTCCTACGAGCAGTACTTC CASSQDEASYEQYF TRBJ2-7 14 NA TRBV4-1 NA
TGTGCCAGCAGTTTGGTGGTAGGGGCCGAAGCCCTCCACTTT CASSLVVGAEALHF TRBJ1-6 14 few TRBV27 NA
TGTGCCATCAGGGACGGATCTCCGGGCTCCACAGATACGCAGTATTTT CAIRDGSPGSTDTQYF TRBJ2-3 16 many TRBV10-3 NA
TGTGCCAGCAGCGTAGGACCAGCGTACTCTGAAGCTTTCTTT CASSVGPAYSEAFF TRBJ1-1 14 many TRBV9 NA
TGTGCCAGCAGCTTACTCGAGGGATTAAGCACAGATACGCAGTATTTT CASSLLEGLSTDTQYF TRBJ2-3 16 once TRBV11-2 NA
TGTGCCAGTAGTATACAGGGGAGAGCAGGCGAGCAGTACTTC CASSIQGRAGEQYF TRBJ2-7 14 few TRBV19 NA
TGCAGCGCTATACTAGGGGGAGAGACCCAGTACTTC CSAILGGETQYF TRBJ2-5 12 many TRBV29-1 NA
TGTGCCATCAGTGATGGACAGGGTCGGGCTGTTTCACCCCTCCACTTT CAISDGQGRAVSPLHF TRBJ1-6 16 few TRBV10-3 TRBD1
TGTGCCAGTAGTATCGGACAGGAAGCCTACGAGCAGTACTTC CASSIGQEAYEQYF TRBJ2-7 14 NA TRBV19 TRBD1
TGTGCCAGTAGTATGTGGGACGATCAGCCCCAGCATTTT CASSMWDDQPQHF TRBJ1-5 13 NA TRBV19 NA
TGCAGTGCTAGAGATTCAAAGCTTCCCACAGATACGCAGTATTTT CSARDSKLPTDTQYF TRBJ2-3 15 medium-sized TRBV20-1 NA
TGTGCCAGCTCACCACCGTTAAGTCTAGCGCCCCGCTCCTACAATGAGCAGTTCTTC CASSPPLSLAPRSYNEQFF TRBJ2-1 19 many TRBV18 NA
TGTGCCAGCAGCTTAAACGGGCCAGCCTCCTACGAGCAGTACTTC CASSLNGPASYEQYF TRBJ2-7 15 once TRBV11-2 NA
TGTGCCAGTAGTATTTCGGAGACTGGGGGCTACACCTTC CASSISETGGYTF TRBJ1-2 13 NA TRBV19 NA
TGTGCCAGCAGTGAAACCCACGGCCGACAGGGGGGTGGCTACACCTTC CASSETHGRQGGGYTF TRBJ1-2 16 NA TRBV6-1 TRBD1
TGCAGTGCTGCCGGGACAGGAAACTATGGCTACACCTTC CSAAGTGNYGYTF TRBJ1-2 13 NA TRBV20-1 TRBD1
TGTGCCAGCAGCTTATCAGAGCGGGGGGGAAACCAAGAGACCCAGTACTTC CASSLSERGGNQETQYF TRBJ2-5 17 NA TRBV7-9 TRBD2
TGCAGTGCTAGAGACCCCACGGGACAGGGGTTTAATTCACCCCTCCACTTT CSARDPTGQGFNSPLHF TRBJ1-6 17 NA TRBV20-1 TRBD1
TGTGCCAGCAGCGTAGCGGGAGGGATCCGGGAGACCCAGTACTTC CASSVAGGIRETQYF TRBJ2-5 15 many TRBV9 TRBD2
TGTGCCAGCAGCCCGGGGCGGCTAGCGGGAGGCGTAGGTGAGCAGTTCTTC CASSPGRLAGGVGEQFF TRBJ2-1 17 NA TRBV11-1 TRBD2
TGTGCCAGCAGCGTAGACAGATTCACTGAAGCTTTCTTT CASSVDRFTEAFF TRBJ1-1 13 NA TRBV9 NA
TGCAGCGTTGAGTGGTTCGGGACCGCCTACAATGAGCAGTTCTTC CSVEWFGTAYNEQFF TRBJ2-1 15 many TRBV29-1 NA
TGTGCCAGCAGTGCGTCAGGTCCCCTCCACTTT CASSASGPLHF TRBJ1-6 11 few TRBV2 NA
TGTGCCTGGAGCACGGGGCATTCCTACGAGCAGTACTTC CAWSTGHSYEQYF TRBJ2-7 13 many TRBV30 NA
TGTGCCAGCAGCCAAGGGGGCCGCTTTGATTCACCCCTCCACTTT CASSQGGRFDSPLHF TRBJ1-6 15 many TRBV3-1 NA